Reported below is one T cell receptor beta chain. The data belong to a study of regulatory T cells in long-lasting Graves disease. Study as a whole: Over 5 years of antithyroid drugs plus positive TSH receptor antibodies defined persistent Graves' disease.

Library construction for TCR beta used iRepertoire HTBI primers and Arm-PCR of CDR3 regions. Each CDR3 protein is one row after TCRdb ran MiXCR on the multiplex PCR reads. The table lists approximately 400,000 distinct CDR3 sequences, about 20% of them singletons. Time point denoted: persistent/refractory GD, antithyroid drugs over 5 years with positive TRAb. Construction of the TCR library relied on RNA isolated from PBMCs. Germline V gives CDR1 SGHTA, CDR2 FQGNSA. CDR3 length: 15 residues. Trimming shortened V by 7 bases and J by 8 bases, and 23 bases separated the two germline ends. The material was peripheral blood mononuclear cells (PBMCs), obtained when the disease was refractory, from a patient treated with antithyroid drugs. The V call is TRBV7-2, the J call TRBJ1-2; D gene ambiguous. This receptor was obtained from a female donor with Graves disease. CDR3 in amino acids: CASISGSLVWAGYTF. CDR3 bases: TGTGCCAGCATATCCGGGAGCCTCGTCTGGGCCGGCTACACCTTC.